A selection of T cell receptor beta chains follows, all from one sample in a study of metastatic and nonmetastatic thyroid tumors. TCRdb re-called the PCR reads via MiXCR. The table lists 30,000 to 45,000 clones, about 29% of them singletons. The sequencing input was blood. These receptors were taken from a male donor with papillary thyroid cancer or a benign thyroid nodule (not recorded which). Some clones in this sample may be carry-over from other donors' samples. Each CDR3 is given with its conserved first and last residue. The order of the fields is J gene, clone size, D gene, V gene, CDR3 DNA, CDR3 protein. D genes are given only for firm matches. Clone size is shown for a subset of rows, as once, few, many or a class of expanded clone.

TRBJ2-7 NA NA TRBV20-1 TGCAGTGCTAGAGGGGCTAGCGTGGACTCCTACGAGCAGTACTTC CSARGASVDSYEQYF
TRBJ1-2 many NA TRBV10-3 TGTGCCATCAGTGAAGGGACCTATGGCTACACCTTC CAISEGTYGYTF
TRBJ2-7 NA NA TRBV21-1 TGTGCCAGCAGCTTGCAAGAGGGTGCGGGGACTAGGAGCTCCTACGAGCAGTACTTC CASSLQEGAGTRSSYEQYF
TRBJ2-3 NA NA TRBV5-1 TGCGCCAGCAGCTTGGAGGGACTGTACACAGATACGCAGTATTTT CASSLEGLYTDTQYF
TRBJ2-5 many NA TRBV29-1 TGCAGCGTTGAAGGGGCAGGAGGGACCCAGTACTTC CSVEGAGGTQYF
TRBJ2-7 few TRBD2 TRBV20-1 TGCAGTGCAACCAACCCCGGGGGGTCGGGAGGGAGGCTTCGCGAGCAGTACTTC CSATNPGGSGGRLREQYF
TRBJ2-1 few NA TRBV29-1 TGCAGCGTTGAAAGTCAGGACAGGACTACCCACAATGAGCAGTTCTTC CSVESQDRTTHNEQFF
TRBJ1-2 many NA TRBV30 TGTGCCTGGAGTGCCCTAAAAAGGACCTTCGATGTCTACACCTTC CAWSALKRTFDVYTF
TRBJ2-7 many NA TRBV5-1 TGCGCCAGCGGGTGGGACGGAAGCTCCTACGAGCAGTACTTC CASGWDGSSYEQYF
TRBJ1-5 many NA TRBV6-4 TGTGCCAGCAGTGAACACGGGACGTTGGGCAATCAGCCCCAGCATTTT CASSEHGTLGNQPQHF
TRBJ1-4 NA TRBD1 TRBV10-1 TGCGCCAGCAAGGAGACAGGGTTCGAAAAACTGTTTTTT CASKETGFEKLFF
TRBJ2-7 many NA TRBV5-1 TGCGCCAGCAGCGAATATAGCGGTAAGGTTGAGCAGTACTTC CASSEYSGKVEQYF
TRBJ2-1 many TRBD2 TRBV2 TGTGCCAGCAGTGAACCCCCAGCGGGGGAAGGGGTGGATGAGCAGTTCTTC CASSEPPAGEGVDEQFF
TRBJ2-1 medium-sized TRBD2 TRBV6-4 TGTGCCAGCAGTGACGGGACTAACAATGAGCAGTTCTTC CASSDGTNNEQFF
TRBJ2-3 many TRBD2 TRBV3-1 TGTGCCAGCAGCCAATTGCGGGCCTGGACTAGCGGGAGTGGGGGCACAGATACGCAGTATTTT CASSQLRAWTSGSGGTDTQYF
TRBJ2-7 NA NA TRBV20-1 TGCAGTGCTAGGCGACAGTCACGTCACTACGAGCAGTACTTC CSARRQSRHYEQYF
TRBJ2-7 medium-sized TRBD2 TRBV6-1 TGTGCCAGCAGTGAAAGACTAGCGGGTTCCTACGAGCAGTACTTC CASSERLAGSYEQYF
TRBJ1-6 medium-sized NA TRBV28 TGTGCCAGCAGTTTATCGGGGCAGAATTCACCCCTCCACTTT CASSLSGQNSPLHF